The 15 T cell receptor beta chains given below trace back to one sample, sequenced in a study of esophageal squamous cell carcinoma under preoperative chemotherapy. Noted time point: before preoperative PTX-NDP chemotherapy. Each CDR3 protein gets one entry after TCRdb re-called the PCR reads with MiXCR. Of 16,000 or so distinct CDR3 sequences in the sample, approximately 61% were seen once. This sample was gathered from a patient given preoperative chemotherapy. Source of these receptors: a human donor with esophageal squamous cell carcinoma. The donor label of this sample is uncertain.

The CDR3 here is CASSLERGVSNEQYF. In DNA, the CDR3 is TGTGCCAGCAGCTTAGAGAGAGGGGTAAGCAATGAGCAGTACTTC. This chain links TRBV7-2 with TRBJ2-1; perhaps D is TRBD1 or TRBD2 (5 bases each). The DNA end is more similar to TRBJ2-7, so the J call may be wrong. This CDR3 contains 15 residues. The germline V gene has CDR1 SGHTA and CDR2 FQGNSA.

V usage is TRBV6-1 and J usage is TRBJ2-2, with unresolved D. The CDR3 length is 13 residues. Germline assignment: CDR1 MNHNS and CDR2 SASEGT. V was trimmed by 6 bases and J by 13 bases, leaving 18 bases between them. CDR3 protein: CASRNENTDTLFF. For the CDR3, the DNA is TGTGCCAGCAGGAATGAGAACACAGATACGCTGTTTTTT.

The rearrangement links TRBV12-3 or TRBV12-4 to TRBJ2-4, with a weak D call TRBD2 (7 bases). The length of the CDR3 is 16 residues. The V end was cut by 6 bases, the J end by 13 bases, with 28 bases between. CDR3 coding DNA: TGTGCCAGCAGCGGAGAGGGGGGGGGGGCCAAAGATACGCAGTACTTC. Translated, it gives CASSGEGGGAKDTQYF.

Turning to this clonotype: At one of its ends the junction is not consistent with the germline gene, which may arise from a read error. The chain joins TRBV6-1 to TRBJ2-3; the D gene is possibly TRBD2 (7 bases). The CDR3 runs to 15 residues. Germline V gives CDR1 MNHNS, CDR2 SASEGT. DNA of the CDR3: TGTGCCGGGGGTGAAGGGGGGGGTGACCACGATACGCAGTATTTC. It is translated as CAGGEGGGDHDTQYF.

V and J are TRBV10-3 and TRBJ2-1; D is perhaps TRBD2 (5 bases). CDR1 and CDR2 from the germline V gene are ENHRY and SYGVKD. The CDR3 runs to 10 residues. The CDR3 nucleotides read TGTGCTGGGAGCACCCGGGAGCAGTTCTTC. It yields the protein CAGSTREQFF.

This rearrangement joins TRBV6-1 to TRBJ2-3; D possibly uses TRBD1 or TRBD2 (5 bases each). Judging by the DNA end, TRBJ2-7 fits better; the J call may be wrong. CDR1 is MNHNS, CDR2 SASEGT, per germline. The CDR3 contains 14 residues. In DNA, the CDR3 is TGTGCCAGCAGGGGGGTGCTCCCCAAAGACACGCAGTACTTC. Translation: CASRGVLPKDTQYF.

Points on this clonotype: The junction does not match germline at one end; this may be a read error. The rearrangement links TRBV7-2 to TRBJ2-3; TRBD2 matches 8 bases. This CDR3 has 14 residues. CDR1 SGHTA and CDR2 FQGNSA come from the germline V gene. The CDR3, as DNA: TGTGCGAGGAGCGGGGGCCGTGACGAAGATACCCAGTATTTC. This codes for CARSGGRDEDTQYF.

The sample holds many counts of this clonotype. The V gene is TRBV6-1, the J gene TRBJ2-1; 11 nucleotides agree with TRBD2. V was clipped by 9 bases and J by 6 bases; unmatched bases: 4. CDR1 is MNHNS, CDR2 SASEGT, per germline. The CDR3 is 13 amino acids. The CDR3 reads CARPGLAANEQFF. CDR3 sequence (DNA): TGTGCCAGACCGGGACTAGCGGCCAATGAGCAGTTCTTC.

The chain joins TRBV7-2 to TRBJ2-1, with no clear D. Between the trimmed V and J ends, which lost 4 bases and 10 bases, there was a span of 11 bases. CDR1 is SGHTA and CDR2 is FQGNSA in the germline V gene. This CDR3 spans 12 amino acids. This CDR3 reads CASSSMLREQFF. CDR3 in DNA: TGTGCCAGCAGCTCGATGCTCAGGGAGCAGTTCTTC.

V usage is TRBV6-1 and J usage is TRBJ2-5, with D maybe TRBD1 (6 bases). The length of the CDR3 is 16 residues. Per germline, CDR1 MNHNS and CDR2 SASEGT. The CDR3 coding sequence is TGTGCGTGCAGTGAAGGGGTACAGGGACCCAAAGATACTCAGTACTTC. Translation gives CACSEGVQGPKDTQYF.

The V call is TRBV10-1, the J call TRBJ2-3; 8 bases line up with TRBD2. The germline V gene has CDR1 WNHNN and CDR2 SYGVQD (reference sequence). The length of the CDR3 is 16 residues. With 3 bases clipped from V and 6 bases from J, the junction kept 11 bases outside the gene matches. CDR3 protein: CASSDRTGGPSDTQYF. The DNA of the CDR3 is TGCGCCAGCAGTGACCGGACGGGAGGGCCGTCTGATACGCAGTATTTT.

J is TRBJ2-4 and V is TRBV6-1, with D hard to call. CDR1 and CDR2 from the germline V gene are MNHNS and SASEGT. CDR3 length equals 13 residues. Trimming pared 8 bases from V and 13 bases from J, leaving 21 bases between. The CDR3 coding sequence is TGTGCCAGCGGTGGGGATGGAAAAAACACCCAGTACTTC. It specifies CASGGDGKNTQYF.

On this clonotype itself: At one boundary the junction diverges from the germline segment, which might be a read error. The CDR3 protein is CGSVAGQGGKDTQYF. CDR3 coding DNA: TGTGGCAGCGTCGCGGGGCAGGGTGGCAAAGATACGCAGTACTTC. The chain is built from TRBV6-1 and TRBJ2-4, with a possible D match to TRBD2 (6 bases). This CDR3 contains 15 residues. CDR1 is MNHNS, CDR2 SASEGT, per germline.

There are many counts of this clonotype. This rearrangement joins TRBV6-5 to TRBJ2-7; weak D call: TRBD1 (6 bases). Germline-derived CDR1 and CDR2 are MNHEY and SVGAGI. The CDR3 sequence is 15 residues long. V lost 2 bases to trimming and J lost 2 bases, with 13 bases between them. The CDR3 region is CASSYRDTRTYEQYF. The DNA for the CDR3 is TGTGCCAGCAGTTACCGGGACACAAGAACCTACGAGCAGTACTTC.

Concerning this clonotype: An end of the junction does not agree with germline; a read error may underlie this. The chain joins TRBV12-3 or TRBV12-4 to TRBJ2-3; D may be TRBD2 (7 bases). CDR3 size: 15 residues. DNA of the CDR3: TGTGGCGGGGGTAGGGGGGGCCGGGACACAGAGACGCAGTATTTT. Amino acids: CGGGRGGRDTETQYF.